This is a list of T cell receptor beta chains from one sample in a study of T-cell reconstitution after alpha-beta-depleted transplantation in children. Using its own MiXCR run on the PCR reads, TCRdb lists one record per CDR3 protein. Found here are about 600,000 distinct CDR3 sequences, 10% to 13% of them singletons; the top ten hold about 4.2%. The sequences come from PBMCs from the stem cell graft donor, collected from the stem cell graft. The source is a human donor who donated a stem cell graft to a child with acute myeloid leukemia. Both conserved end residues are part of each CDR3. The D gene is left open where the match is weak. Clone size is not always given. Where it is, it says once, few, many or a class for expanded clones.

-	TRBV15	-	TRBJ2-1	TGTGCCGCCAGCAGAGCCAACTACAATGAGCAGTTCTTC	CAASRANYNEQFF
-	TRBV5-1	-	TRBJ2-1	TGCGCCAGCAGCTCCCTTGGAGGGCCCTCTGATCATGAGCAGTTCTTC	CASSSLGGPSDHEQFF
few	TRBV6-2/TRBV6-3	TRBD2	TRBJ2-1	TGTGCCAGCACCCTACGGGGCGGGAGTGACAATGAGCAGTTCTTC	CASTLRGGSDNEQFF
-	TRBV5-1	TRBD2	TRBJ2-1	TGCGCCAGCAGCTACCGGTCTAGCGGGAGTGGGAATGAGCAGTTCTTC	CASSYRSSGSGNEQFF
many	TRBV12-3/TRBV12-4	-	TRBJ2-7	TGTGCCAGCAGTTTAAGGCTAAAGAGATACGAGCAGTACTTC	CASSLRLKRYEQYF
few	TRBV7-2	TRBD1	TRBJ2-3	TGTGCCAGCAGCCCACAGGGGGCGCTGGGTACGCAGTATTTT	CASSPQGALGTQYF
few	TRBV9	TRBD2	TRBJ2-1	TGTGCCAGCAGCGTAGGGCAACCGGGACTAACGGGTAGTGAGCAGTTCTTC	CASSVGQPGLTGSEQFF
few	TRBV14	TRBD2	TRBJ2-1	TGTGCCAGCAGACCTAGCGGGAGCTTTAGGAATGAGCAGTTCTTC	CASRPSGSFRNEQFF
few	TRBV29-1	TRBD2	TRBJ2-1	TGCAGCGTTGTAGGAGCGGGAGCCTCCTACAATGAGCAGTTCTTC	CSVVGAGASYNEQFF
few	TRBV12-3/TRBV12-4	TRBD1	TRBJ1-1	TGTGCCAGCAGGACCTCAGGACAGGGTGGAGGTGCAGCTTTCTTT	CASRTSGQGGGAAFF
-	TRBV5-1	-	TRBJ2-5	TGCGCCAGCAGTCGGGACCTTGTGGAGACCCAGTACTTC	CASSRDLVETQYF
few	TRBV5-6	-	TRBJ1-6	TGTGCCAGCAGACTGGTTTCTAATTCACCCCTCCACTTT	CASRLVSNSPLHF